The clone carrying this TCR beta chain was counted a few times. No antigen is known for it. Clinical symptoms and serum thyroxine were used for diagnosis; TRAb, thyroid ultrasound and orbital computed tomography were also relied on. Amplification targeted the TCR beta CDR3 regions, with RNA transcripts as the source material. RT-PCR in the first round used HTBI primers; a second-round multiplex PCR followed. TCRdb analysed the multiplex PCR reads with MiXCR anew, one entry per CDR3 protein. The data hold around 1.1 million distinct CDR3 sequences, with about two fifths observed a single time. The germline V and J ends were trimmed by 3 bases and 6 bases, with 11 bases remaining between them. The CDR3 has 14 residues. Germline CDR1 and CDR2: LNHNV and YYDKDF (reference sequence). This sample stems from a study of Graves' ophthalmopathy and Graves' hyperthyroidism. Study-wide results and limits: Thyroid clonotypes that were expanded above 0.001 frequency mostly also appeared in blood. Progression of ophthalmopathy was predicted by the model with 60% to 71% sensitivity and roughly 73% specificity.

The chain joins TRBV15 to TRBJ2-2, with D possibly being TRBD1 (6 bases). Specimen: peripheral blood or thyroid tissue (not recorded which). The source of this sequence is an adult man with Graves' hyperthyroidism. The CDR3 coding sequence is TGTGCCACCAGCAGGACCGACAGGTCCGGGGAGCTGTTTTTT. It yields the protein CATSRTDRSGELFF.